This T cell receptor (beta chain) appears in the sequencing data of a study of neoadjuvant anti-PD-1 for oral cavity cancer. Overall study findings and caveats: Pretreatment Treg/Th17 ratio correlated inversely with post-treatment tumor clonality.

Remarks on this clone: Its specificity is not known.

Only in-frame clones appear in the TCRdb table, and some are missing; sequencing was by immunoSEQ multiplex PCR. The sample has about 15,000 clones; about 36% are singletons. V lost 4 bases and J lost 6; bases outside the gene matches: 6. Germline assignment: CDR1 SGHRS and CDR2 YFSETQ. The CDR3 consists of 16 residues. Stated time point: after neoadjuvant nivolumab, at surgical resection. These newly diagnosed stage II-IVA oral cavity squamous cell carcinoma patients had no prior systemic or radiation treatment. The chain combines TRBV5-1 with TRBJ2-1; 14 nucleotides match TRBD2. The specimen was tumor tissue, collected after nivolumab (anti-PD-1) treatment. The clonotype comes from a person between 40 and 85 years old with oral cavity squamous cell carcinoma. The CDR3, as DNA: TGCGCCAGCAGCCCCGGTGGGACTAGCGGGGGCAATGAGCAGTTCTTC. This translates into CASSPGGTSGGNEQFF.